Below, 13 T cell receptor beta chains from the same sample are listed, as sequenced in a study of blood T cell repertoires in COVID-19. Generated by immunoSEQ multiplex PCR, the TCRdb table keeps only in-frame clones and is missing some. The profile shows roughly 73,000 clones, around 82% of them singletons. The sequenced material came from peripheral blood. All receptors derive from a human donor in a cohort sampled during active COVID-19.

The V gene is TRBV19, the J gene TRBJ1-2; possible D gene TRBD1, 6 bases. Germline CDR1 is LNHDA and CDR2 is SQIVND (reference sequence). Trimming pared 5 bases from V and 2 bases from J, leaving 18 bases between. This CDR3 is built from 16 residues. This CDR3 is CASSSTGSKLNYGYTF. In DNA, the CDR3 is TGTGCCAGTAGTTCCACAGGGAGTAAACTGAACTATGGCTACACCTTC.

The chain has TRBV25-1 and TRBJ1-1; unclear D gene. Germline CDR1 MGHDK, CDR2 SYGVNS. Trimming pared 6 bases from V and 1 base from J, leaving 15 bases between. The CDR3 is 15 residues long. CDR3 sequence reads: CASSPSRGENTEAFF. The CDR3 coding sequence is TGTGCCAGCAGCCCCTCTCGCGGAGAGAACACTGAAGCTTTCTTT.

As for this clone: One junction end does not reproduce the germline sequence, and a read error may be involved. This rearrangement joins TRBV7-2 to TRBJ1-3; a weak D match, TRBD1 (6 bases). Germline values: CDR1 SGHTA, CDR2 FQGNSA. The length of the CDR3 is 15 residues. The CDR3 protein is CASSLLGGPGNTIYF. The CDR3 nucleotides are TGTGCCAGCAGCTTACTCGGGGGGCCTGGCAACACCATATATTTT.

The chain uses TRBV2 and TRBJ2-1; 8 bases map to TRBD2. J lost 2 bases, V lost 0 bases, and 3 bases had no gene match. Germline lookup yields CDR1 SNHLY and CDR2 FYNNEI. CDR3 length equals 16 residues. The CDR3 nucleotides read TGTGCCAGCAGTGAAGCGCTTAGCGGGACCTACAATGAGCAGTTCTTC. Its protein product is CASSEALSGTYNEQFF.

In regard to this clone: An end of the junction differs from the germline gene, which may be a read error. The rearrangement uses TRBV3-1 (or the pseudogene TRBV3-2) and TRBJ2-7, with TRBD2 identical over 10 bases. There are 13 residues in the CDR3. Germline CDR1 reads LGHDT; CDR2 reads YNNKEL (reference sequence). CDR3 region: CASSQEASGSFDF. Written as DNA, the CDR3 is TGTGCCAGCAGCCAAGAGGCTAGCGGGAGTTTCGACTTC.

The genes are TRBV4-3 and TRBJ1-5, with 7 bases fitting TRBD1. The CDR3 covers 15 residues. The V segment lost 0 bases and the J segment 4 bases; nucleotides outside the gene matches: 3. Germline values: CDR1 LGHNA, CDR2 YSLEER. Written as DNA, the CDR3 is TGCGCCAGCAGCCAAGACCACAGGGGTAATCAGCCCCAGCATTTT. This gives the protein CASSQDHRGNQPQHF.

This clone was picked up a small number of times. The chain has TRBV7-6 and TRBJ2-7; possibly TRBD1 for D (6 bases). Trimming cost V 2 bases and J 3 bases, with 20 bases left between them. CDR3 size: 17 residues. CDR1 SGHVS and CDR2 FNYEAQ come from the germline V gene. In DNA form, the CDR3 reads TGTGCCAGCAGCTTAAGGGTCCCCGGGACATCCGACTACGAGCAGTACTTC. Translation gives CASSLRVPGTSDYEQYF.

As DNA, the CDR3 is TGTGCCAGTAGTATAACACAGGGTGGGAGCTATGGCTACACCTTC. Amino acids: CASSITQGGSYGYTF. This chain connects TRBV19 to TRBJ1-2; maybe TRBD1 (6 bases). The germline V and J ends were trimmed by 2 bases and 4 bases, with 14 bases remaining between them. The CDR3 runs 15 residues. Germline lookup yields CDR1 LNHDA and CDR2 SQIVND (reference sequence).

The CDR3 here is CAWSTGETQYF. Written as DNA, the CDR3 is TGTGCCTGGAGTACAGGGGAGACCCAGTACTTC. This rearrangement joins TRBV30 to TRBJ2-5, with D perhaps matching TRBD1 (6 bases). From germline, CDR1 is GTSNPN and CDR2 SVGIG (reference sequence). This CDR3 is built from 11 residues. V was trimmed by 2 bases and J by 5 bases, leaving 6 bases between them.

In its sample, this clone was seen once. The rearrangement links TRBV7-8 to TRBJ2-5; 13 nucleotides agree with TRBD2. The CDR3 is 17 amino acids. Germline V gives CDR1 SGHVS, CDR2 FQNEAQ. J gave up 1 base and V 5 bases, and 7 bases lay outside the gene matches. The chain's CDR3 is CASSKGLAGQTQETQYF. For the CDR3, the DNA is TGTGCCAGCAGCAAGGGACTAGCGGGACAGACCCAAGAGACCCAGTACTTC.

V gene TRBV5-4 combines with J gene TRBJ2-7; 9 bases are shared with TRBD2. Trimming took 0 bases from V and 2 from J; bases not matched to a gene: 3. The CDR3 consists of 15 residues. Germline values: CDR1 SGHNT, CDR2 YYREEE (reference sequence). The CDR3 DNA is TGTGCCAGCAGCTTGGAGGGACTAGCCGCCTACGAGCAGTACTTC. Amino acids: CASSLEGLAAYEQYF.

V and J are TRBV3-1 (or the pseudogene TRBV3-2) and TRBJ2-1; D uncertain. This CDR3 is built from 14 residues. With 2 bases removed from V and 5 bases from J, the gap between germline ends came to 10 bases. Germline lookup yields CDR1 LGHDT and CDR2 YNNKEL (reference sequence). CDR3 protein: CASSQLVGNNEQFF. The CDR3 coding sequence is TGTGCCAGCAGCCAATTAGTTGGTAACAATGAGCAGTTCTTC.

The CDR3 is CASSLVAATVGNTIYF. The DNA for the CDR3 is TGTGCCAGCAGCTTAGTAGCCGCGACTGTAGGAAACACCATATATTTT. The V call is TRBV11-2, the J call TRBJ1-3; no firm D call. CDR1 SGHAT and CDR2 FQNNGV come from the germline V gene. Trimming left V 1 base short and J 4 bases short, with 14 bases between. CDR3 length equals 16 residues.